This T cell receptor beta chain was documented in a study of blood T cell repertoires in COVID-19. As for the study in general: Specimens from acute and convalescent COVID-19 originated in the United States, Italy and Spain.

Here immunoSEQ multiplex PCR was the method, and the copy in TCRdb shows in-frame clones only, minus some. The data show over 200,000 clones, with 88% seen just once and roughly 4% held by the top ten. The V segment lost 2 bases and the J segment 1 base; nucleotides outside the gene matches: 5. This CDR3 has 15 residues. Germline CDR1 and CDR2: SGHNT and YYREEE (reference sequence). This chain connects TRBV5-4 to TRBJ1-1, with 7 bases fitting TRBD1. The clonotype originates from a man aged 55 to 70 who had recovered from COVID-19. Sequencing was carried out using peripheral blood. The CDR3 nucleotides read TGTGCCAGCAGCTTCGAAGGGGGCACGAACACTGAAGCTTTCTTT. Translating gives CASSFEGGTNTEAFF.